This T cell receptor (beta chain) was profiled in a study of cytomegalovirus exposure and HLA in healthy donors. The wider study: The study's early data release held about 85 million unique TCRs from HLA-typed donors. Overall study findings and caveats: Later, TCR association rates were found to vary by HLA locus, highest for DRB1 and lowest for HLA-C.

Germline V CDR1 and CDR2: WSHSY, SAAADI. CDR3 size: 13 residues. V lost 4 bases to trimming and J lost 4 bases, with 9 bases between them. PCR was performed using 60 Vbeta and 13 Jbeta primers. Profiled with immunoSEQ multiplex PCR; TCRdb holds only in-frame clones, not every one. The repertoire holds approximately 150,000 clones, roughly 85% seen once, with 0.7% to 1% in the top ten. Worth noting for this clone: The antigen remains unidentified.

The chain couples TRBV10-2 to TRBJ2-3, with TRBD2 as a possible D gene (5 bases). Sequencing was performed on PBMCs. The TCR originated in a woman in her twenties or thirties in good health and CMV-seronegative. CDR3 sequence: CASSVRGPDTQYF. CDR3 bases: TGCGCCAGCAGTGTACGGGGTCCAGATACGCAGTATTTT.